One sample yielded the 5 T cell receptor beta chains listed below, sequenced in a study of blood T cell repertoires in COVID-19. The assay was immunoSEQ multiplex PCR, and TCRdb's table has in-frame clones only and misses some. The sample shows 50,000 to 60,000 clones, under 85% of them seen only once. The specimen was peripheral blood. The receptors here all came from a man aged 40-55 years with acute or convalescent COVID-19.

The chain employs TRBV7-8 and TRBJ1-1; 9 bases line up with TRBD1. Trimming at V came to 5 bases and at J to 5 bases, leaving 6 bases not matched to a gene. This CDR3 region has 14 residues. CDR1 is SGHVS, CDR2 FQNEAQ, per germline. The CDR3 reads CASSPGQGRTEAFF. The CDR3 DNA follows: TGTGCCAGCAGCCCCGGACAGGGGAGAACTGAAGCTTTCTTT.

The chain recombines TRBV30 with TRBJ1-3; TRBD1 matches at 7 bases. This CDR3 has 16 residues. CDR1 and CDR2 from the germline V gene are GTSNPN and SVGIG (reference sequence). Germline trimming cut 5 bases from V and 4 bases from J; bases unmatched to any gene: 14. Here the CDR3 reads CAWSTRQGHYGNTIYF. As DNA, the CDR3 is TGTGCCTGGTCTACCAGACAGGGACATTACGGAAACACCATATATTTT.

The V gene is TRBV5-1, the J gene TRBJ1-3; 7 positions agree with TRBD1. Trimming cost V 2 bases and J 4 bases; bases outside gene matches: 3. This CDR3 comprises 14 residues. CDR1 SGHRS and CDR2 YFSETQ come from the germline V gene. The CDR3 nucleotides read TGCGCCAGCAGCTTCCAGGGGGAAGGAAACACCATATATTTT. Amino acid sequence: CASSFQGEGNTIYF. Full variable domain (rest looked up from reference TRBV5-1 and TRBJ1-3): KAGVTQTPRYLIKTRGQQVTLSCSPISGHRSVSWYQQTPGQGLQFLFEYFSETQRNKGNFPGRFSGRQFSNSRSEMNVSTLELGDSALYLCASSFQGEGNTIYFGEGSWLTVV.

CDR3 sequence: CASSKMAGTDTQYF. CDR3 sequence (DNA): TGTGCCAGCAGCAAAATGGCGGGCACAGATACGCAGTATTTT. The chain links TRBV11-3 to TRBJ2-3; no clear D. Trimming removed 5 bases at V and 1 base at J, with 10 bases between. The germline CDR1 and CDR2 sequences are SGHNT and YENEEA. The CDR3 runs to 14 residues.

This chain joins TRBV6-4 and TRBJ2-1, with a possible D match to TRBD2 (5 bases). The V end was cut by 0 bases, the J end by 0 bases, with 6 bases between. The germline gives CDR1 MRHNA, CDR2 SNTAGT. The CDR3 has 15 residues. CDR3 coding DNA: TGTGCCAGCAGTGACTCGGGGAGCTCCTACAATGAGCAGTTCTTC. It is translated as CASSDSGSSYNEQFF.